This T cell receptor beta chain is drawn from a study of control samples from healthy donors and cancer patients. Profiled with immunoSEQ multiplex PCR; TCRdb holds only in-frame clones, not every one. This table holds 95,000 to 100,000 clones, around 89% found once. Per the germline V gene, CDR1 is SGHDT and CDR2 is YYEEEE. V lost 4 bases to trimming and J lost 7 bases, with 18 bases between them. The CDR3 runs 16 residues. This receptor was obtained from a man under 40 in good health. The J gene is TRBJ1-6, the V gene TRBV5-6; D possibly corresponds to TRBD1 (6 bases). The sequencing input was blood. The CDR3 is CASSRRGGTLNSPLHF. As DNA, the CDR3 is TGTGCCAGCAGCCGTCGCGGGGGGACATTGAATTCACCCCTCCACTTT.